A selection of T cell receptor beta chains follows, all from one sample in a study of OX40 agonist ivuxolimab in advanced cancers. Sequencing was performed with immunoSEQ multiplex PCR; in TCRdb, only in-frame clones are kept and a portion is missing. The repertoire consists of 65,000 to 70,000 clones, with around 80% occurring once and the leading ten covering under 3%. The specimen comprised CD4+ or CD8+ T cells sorted from blood, sampled in a trial of the OX40 agonist ivuxolimab. The receptors were gathered from an adult with an advanced solid tumor such as melanoma, head and neck, liver or kidney cancer. The CDR3 runs from the conserved cysteine through the conserved F or W. Each record gives: V gene, J gene, CDR3 length, CDR3 protein.

>TRBV5-1|TRBJ1-2|14
CASKNPGQNYGYTF
>TRBV5-6|TRBJ1-2|14
CASSLVTGADGYTF
>TRBV5-1|TRBJ2-1|19
CASSPTGTSGSSSYNEQFF
>TRBV5-1|TRBJ1-3|15
CASSLDLSSGNTIYF
>TRBV5-1|TRBJ1-1|16
CASSLEALGGWTEAFF
>TRBV6-5|TRBJ2-7|14
CASSYSQASYEQYF
>TRBV5-1|TRBJ1-6|14
CASSLGGGNSPLHF
>TRBV5-1|TRBJ1-1|13
CASSLVGGVGAFF
>TRBV25-1|TRBJ2-7|13
CASSELGRYEQYF
>TRBV27|TRBJ2-3|16
CASSGGLAGGGDTQYF
>TRBV2|TRBJ2-3|18
CASSPQPPGQGALDTQYF